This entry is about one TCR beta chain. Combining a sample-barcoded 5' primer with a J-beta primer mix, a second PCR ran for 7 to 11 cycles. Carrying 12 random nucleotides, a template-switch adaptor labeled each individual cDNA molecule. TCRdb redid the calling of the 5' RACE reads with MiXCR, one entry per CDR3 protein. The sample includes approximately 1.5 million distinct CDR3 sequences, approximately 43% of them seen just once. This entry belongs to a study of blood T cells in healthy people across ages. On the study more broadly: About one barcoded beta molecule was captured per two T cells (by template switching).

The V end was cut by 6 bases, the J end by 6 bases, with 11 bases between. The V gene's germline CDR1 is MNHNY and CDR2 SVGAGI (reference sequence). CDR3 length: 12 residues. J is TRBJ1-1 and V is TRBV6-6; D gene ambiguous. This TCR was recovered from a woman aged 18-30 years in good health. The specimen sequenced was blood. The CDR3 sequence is CASSLQSAEAFF. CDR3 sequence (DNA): TGTGCCAGCAGCCTACAGTCCGCTGAAGCTTTCTTT.